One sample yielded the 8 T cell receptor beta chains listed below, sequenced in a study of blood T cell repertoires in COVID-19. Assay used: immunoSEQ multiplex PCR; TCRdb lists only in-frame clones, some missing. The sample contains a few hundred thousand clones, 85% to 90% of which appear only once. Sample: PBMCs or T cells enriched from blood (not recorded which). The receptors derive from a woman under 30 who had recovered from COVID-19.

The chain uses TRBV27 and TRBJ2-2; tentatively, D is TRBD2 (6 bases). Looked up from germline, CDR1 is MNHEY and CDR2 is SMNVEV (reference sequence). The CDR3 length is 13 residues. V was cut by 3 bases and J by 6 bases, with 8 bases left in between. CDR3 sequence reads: CASSLWEAGELFF. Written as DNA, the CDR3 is TGTGCCAGCAGTTTGTGGGAGGCCGGGGAGCTGTTTTTT.

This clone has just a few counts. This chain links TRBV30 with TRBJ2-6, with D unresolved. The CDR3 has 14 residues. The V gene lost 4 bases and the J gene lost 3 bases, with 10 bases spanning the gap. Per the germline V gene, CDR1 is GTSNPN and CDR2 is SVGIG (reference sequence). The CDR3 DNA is TGTGCCTGGATGAGAGCCGGTGGGGCCAACGTCCTGACTTTC. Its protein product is CAWMRAGGANVLTF.

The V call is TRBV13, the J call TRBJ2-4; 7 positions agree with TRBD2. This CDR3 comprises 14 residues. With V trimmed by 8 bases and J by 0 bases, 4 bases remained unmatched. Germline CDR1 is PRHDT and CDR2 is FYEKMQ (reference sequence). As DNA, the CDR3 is TGTGCCAGCGCCACTAGCGTAGCCAAAAACATTCAGTACTTC. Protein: CASATSVAKNIQYF.

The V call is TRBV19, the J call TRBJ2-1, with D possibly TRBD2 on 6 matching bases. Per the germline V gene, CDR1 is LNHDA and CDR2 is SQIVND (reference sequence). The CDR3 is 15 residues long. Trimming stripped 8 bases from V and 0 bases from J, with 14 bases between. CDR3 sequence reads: CASGLDGSSYNEQFF. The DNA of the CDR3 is TGTGCCAGTGGTCTGGACGGGAGCTCCTACAATGAGCAGTTCTTC.

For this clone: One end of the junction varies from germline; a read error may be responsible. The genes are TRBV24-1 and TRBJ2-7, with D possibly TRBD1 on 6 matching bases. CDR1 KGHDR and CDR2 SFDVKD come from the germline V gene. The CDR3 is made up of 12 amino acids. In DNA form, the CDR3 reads TGTGCCACCAGTGATTTATGGACAGAACGGGACTTC. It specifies CATSDLWTERDF.

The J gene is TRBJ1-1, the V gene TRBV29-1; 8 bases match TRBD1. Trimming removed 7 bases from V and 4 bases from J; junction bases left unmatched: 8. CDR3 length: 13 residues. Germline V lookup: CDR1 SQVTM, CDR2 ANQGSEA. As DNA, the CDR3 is TGCAGCGGCGGCCGACAGGGGCGCACTGAAGCTTTCTTT. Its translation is CSGGRQGRTEAFF.

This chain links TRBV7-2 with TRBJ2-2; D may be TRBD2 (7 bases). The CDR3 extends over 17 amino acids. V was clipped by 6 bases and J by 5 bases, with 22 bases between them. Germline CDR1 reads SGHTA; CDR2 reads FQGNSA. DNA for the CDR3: TGTGCCAGCAGATCATCACGAGGGGGGGCGAGGACCGGGGAGCTGTTTTTT. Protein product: CASRSSRGGARTGELFF.

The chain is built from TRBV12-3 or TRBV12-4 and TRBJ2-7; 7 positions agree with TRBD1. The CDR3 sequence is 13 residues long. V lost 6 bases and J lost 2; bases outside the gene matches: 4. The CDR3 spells CASRDRNAYEQYF. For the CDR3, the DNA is TGTGCCAGCAGGGACAGGAACGCCTACGAGCAGTACTTC.